This record concerns one TCR beta chain sequence. V lost 5 bases and J lost 4; bases outside the gene matches: 3. There are 13 residues in the CDR3. CDR1 and CDR2 from the germline V gene are SGHTA and FQGNSA. Here immunoSEQ multiplex PCR was the method, and the copy in TCRdb shows in-frame clones only, minus some. Of some 100,000 clones in the sample, more than 85% were seen once. The data were obtained in a study of OX40 agonist ivuxolimab in advanced cancers. Sequences were derived from CD4+ or CD8+ T cells sorted from blood, sampled in a trial of the OX40 agonist ivuxolimab. The chain joins TRBV7-2 to TRBJ2-3; 7 nucleotides match TRBD2. The source of this sequence is an adult with an advanced solid tumor such as melanoma, head and neck, liver or kidney cancer. CDR3 sequence: CASSLLAADTQYF. The CDR3 DNA reads as TGTGCCAGCAGCCTCCTAGCGGCAGATACGCAGTATTTT.